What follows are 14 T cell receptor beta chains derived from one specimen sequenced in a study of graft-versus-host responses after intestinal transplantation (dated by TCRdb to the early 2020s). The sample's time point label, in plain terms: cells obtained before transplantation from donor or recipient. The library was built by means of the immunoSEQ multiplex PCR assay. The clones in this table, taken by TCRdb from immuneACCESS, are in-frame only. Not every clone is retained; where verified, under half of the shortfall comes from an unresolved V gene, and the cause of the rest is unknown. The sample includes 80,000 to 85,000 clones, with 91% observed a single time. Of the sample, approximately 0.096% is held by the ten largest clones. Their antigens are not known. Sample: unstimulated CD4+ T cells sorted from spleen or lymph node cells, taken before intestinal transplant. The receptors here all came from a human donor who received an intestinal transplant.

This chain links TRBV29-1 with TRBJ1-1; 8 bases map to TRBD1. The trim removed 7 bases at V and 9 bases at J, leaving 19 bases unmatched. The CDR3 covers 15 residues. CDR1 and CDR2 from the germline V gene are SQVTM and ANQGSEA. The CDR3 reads CSAGGSGRTGRKAFF. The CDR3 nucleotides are TGCAGCGCTGGGGGTAGTGGGAGGACAGGGAGAAAAGCTTTCTTT. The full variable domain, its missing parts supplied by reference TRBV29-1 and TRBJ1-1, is SAVISQKPSRDICQRGTSLTIQCQVDSQVTMMFWYRQQPGQSLTLIATANQGSEATYESGFVIDKFPISRPNLTFSTLTVSNMSPEDSSIYLCSAGGSGRTGRKAFFGQGTRLTVV.

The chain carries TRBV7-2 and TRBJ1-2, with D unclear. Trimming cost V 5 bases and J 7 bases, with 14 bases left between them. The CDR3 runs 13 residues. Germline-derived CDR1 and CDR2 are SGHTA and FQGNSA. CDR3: CASSLDLNGGYTF. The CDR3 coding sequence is TGTGCCAGCAGCCTGGACTTGAATGGTGGCTACACCTTC.

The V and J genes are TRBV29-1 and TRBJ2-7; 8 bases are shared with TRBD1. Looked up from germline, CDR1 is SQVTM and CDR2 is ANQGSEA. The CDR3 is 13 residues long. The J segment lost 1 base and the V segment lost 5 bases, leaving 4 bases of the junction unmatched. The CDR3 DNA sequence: TGCAGCGTTTTGGGACAGGTTTCCTACGAGCAGTACTTC. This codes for CSVLGQVSYEQYF.

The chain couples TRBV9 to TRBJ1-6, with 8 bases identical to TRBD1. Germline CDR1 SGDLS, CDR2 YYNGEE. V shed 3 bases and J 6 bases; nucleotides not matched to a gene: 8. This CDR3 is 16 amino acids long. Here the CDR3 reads CASSDRAQGGNSPLHF. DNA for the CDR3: TGTGCCAGCAGCGACCGCGCACAGGGGGGTAATTCACCCCTCCACTTT.

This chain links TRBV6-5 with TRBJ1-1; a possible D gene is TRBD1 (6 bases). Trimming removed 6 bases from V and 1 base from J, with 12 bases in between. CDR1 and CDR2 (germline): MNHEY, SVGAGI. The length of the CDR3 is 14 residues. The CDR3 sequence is CASRKAGANTEAFF. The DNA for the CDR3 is TGTGCCAGCAGGAAAGCAGGGGCGAACACTGAAGCTTTCTTT.

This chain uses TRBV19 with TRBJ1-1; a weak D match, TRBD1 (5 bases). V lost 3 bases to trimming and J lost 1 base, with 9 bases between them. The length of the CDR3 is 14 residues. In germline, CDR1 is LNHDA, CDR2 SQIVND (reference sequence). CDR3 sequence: CASSIRGGNTEAFF. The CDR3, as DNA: TGTGCCAGTAGTATTCGGGGGGGGAACACTGAAGCTTTCTTT.

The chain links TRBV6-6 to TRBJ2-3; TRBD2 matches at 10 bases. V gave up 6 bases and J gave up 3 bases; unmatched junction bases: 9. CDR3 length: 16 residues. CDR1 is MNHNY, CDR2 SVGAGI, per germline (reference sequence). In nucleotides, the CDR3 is TGTGCCAGCAGCCCTGTAGCGGGGGGAAAAACAGATACGCAGTATTTT. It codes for CASSPVAGGKTDTQYF.

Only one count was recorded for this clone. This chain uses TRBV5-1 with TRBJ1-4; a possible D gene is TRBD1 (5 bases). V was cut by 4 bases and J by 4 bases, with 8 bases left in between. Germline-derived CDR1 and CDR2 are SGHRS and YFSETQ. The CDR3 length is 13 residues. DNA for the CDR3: TGCGCCAGCAGCCTCCAGGGTAATGAAAAACTGTTTTTT. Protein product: CASSLQGNEKLFF. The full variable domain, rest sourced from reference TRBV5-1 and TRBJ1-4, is KAGVTQTPRYLIKTRGQQVTLSCSPISGHRSVSWYQQTPGQGLQFLFEYFSETQRNKGNFPGRFSGRQFSNSRSEMNVSTLELGDSALYLCASSLQGNEKLFFGSGTQLSVL.

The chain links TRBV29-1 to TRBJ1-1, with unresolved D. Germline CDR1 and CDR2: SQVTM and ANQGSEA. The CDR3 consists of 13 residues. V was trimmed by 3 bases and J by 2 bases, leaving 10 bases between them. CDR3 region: CSVDSRDNTEAFF. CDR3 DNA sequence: TGCAGCGTTGACTCGAGGGATAACACTGAAGCTTTCTTT.

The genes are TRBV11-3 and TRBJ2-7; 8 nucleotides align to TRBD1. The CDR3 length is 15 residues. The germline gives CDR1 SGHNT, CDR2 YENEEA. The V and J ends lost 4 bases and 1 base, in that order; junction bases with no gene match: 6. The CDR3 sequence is CASSSRQGSSYEQYF. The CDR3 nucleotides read TGTGCCAGCAGCTCCCGACAGGGGTCATCCTACGAGCAGTACTTC. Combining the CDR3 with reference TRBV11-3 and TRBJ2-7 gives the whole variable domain EAGVVQSPRYKIIEKKQPVAFWCNPISGHNTLYWYLQNLGQGPELLIRYENEEAVDDSQLPKDRFSAERLKGVDSTLKIQPAELGDSAVYLCASSSRQGSSYEQYFGPGTRLTVT.

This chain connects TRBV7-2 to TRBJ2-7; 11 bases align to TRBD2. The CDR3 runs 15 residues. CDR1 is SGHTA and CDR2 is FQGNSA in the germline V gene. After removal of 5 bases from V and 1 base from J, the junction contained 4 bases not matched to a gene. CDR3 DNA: TGTGCCAGCAGCCCTAGCGGGGGGAGATCCTACGAGCAGTACTTC. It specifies CASSPSGGRSYEQYF.

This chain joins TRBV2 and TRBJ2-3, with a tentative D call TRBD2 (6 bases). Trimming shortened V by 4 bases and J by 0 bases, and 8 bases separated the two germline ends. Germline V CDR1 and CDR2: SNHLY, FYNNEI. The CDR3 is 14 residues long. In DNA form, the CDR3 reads TGTGCCAGCAGTGGGGGGGTCAGCACAGATACGCAGTATTTT. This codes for CASSGGVSTDTQYF.

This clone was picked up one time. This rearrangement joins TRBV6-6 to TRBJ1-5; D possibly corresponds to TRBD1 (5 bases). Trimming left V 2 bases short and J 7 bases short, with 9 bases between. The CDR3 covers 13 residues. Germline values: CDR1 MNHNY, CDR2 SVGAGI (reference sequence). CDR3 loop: CASSYRGEQPQHF. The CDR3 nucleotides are TGTGCCAGCAGTTACAGGGGCGAGCAGCCCCAGCATTTT.

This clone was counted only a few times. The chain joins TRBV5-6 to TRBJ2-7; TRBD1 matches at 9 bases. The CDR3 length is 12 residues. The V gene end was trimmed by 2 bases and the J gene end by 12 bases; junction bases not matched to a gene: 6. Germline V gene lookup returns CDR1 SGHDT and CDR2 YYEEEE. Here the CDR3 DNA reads TGTGCCAGCAGCTTAGGGGACAGGGTCTCGTACTTC. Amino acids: CASSLGDRVSYF.